Listed below are T cell receptor beta chains from one sample, sequenced in a study of shared clonotypes between healthy human individuals. Data came from immunoSEQ multiplex PCR; TCRdb stores just in-frame clones and leaves some out. This table has over a million clones, roughly 95% appearing once. The sample taken for sequencing was naive CD4+ T cells sorted from blood. These TCRs come from a man aged 30 to 39 in good health. Each CDR3 is given with its conserved first and last residue. D genes are given only for firm matches. The size entry is marked missing in some rows and otherwise reads once, few, many or a size class.

d_call	v_call	clone_size	j_call	cdr3_aa	cdr3_nt
-	TRBV7-8	-	TRBJ1-2	CASSLERLSLSPGGYTF	TGTGCCAGCAGCTTAGAGAGACTGAGTCTAAGCCCAGGGGGCTACACCTTC
-	TRBV7-9	-	TRBJ2-1	CASSYLGGEQFF	TGTGCCAGCAGCTACTTAGGTGGAGAGCAGTTCTTC
-	TRBV7-7	-	TRBJ2-3	CASSLGPGSANLLTTDTQYF	TGTGCTAGCAGCTTAGGACCGGGATCAGCCAACCTACTCACCACAGATACGCAGTATTTT
-	TRBV27	-	TRBJ1-2	CASSPPGREVLHF	TGTGCCAGCAGTCCCCCGGGACGAGAAGTACTGCATTTC
TRBD1	TRBV7-9	-	TRBJ2-3	CASSLAGPRGTTQYF	TGTGCCAGCAGCTTAGCGGGTCCCAGGGGGACTACGCAGTATTTT
TRBD1	TRBV5-5	-	TRBJ2-1	CASSLVLDRGYNEQFF	TGTGCCAGCAGCTTGGTTTTGGACAGGGGGTACAATGAGCAGTTCTTC
-	TRBV30	-	TRBJ2-7	CAWAKTYEQYF	TGTGCCTGGGCAAAAACCTACGAGCAGTACTTC
-	TRBV5-1	-	TRBJ2-2	CASSMRRTGELFF	TGCGCCAGCAGCATGAGACGGACCGGGGAGCTGTTTTTT
TRBD1	TRBV5-1	-	TRBJ2-3	CASSLKTGFRTDTQYF	TGCGCCAGCAGCTTGAAGACAGGGTTCCGAACAGATACGCAGTATTTT
-	TRBV30	-	TRBJ2-7	CAWSEWDIPSYEQYF	TGTGCCTGGAGTGAATGGGACATCCCCTCCTACGAGCAGTACTTC
TRBD1	TRBV19	-	TRBJ1-5	CASSNNRGSTDQPQHF	TGTGCCAGTAGTAACAACAGGGGCAGCACGGATCAGCCCCAGCATTTT
-	TRBV28	once	TRBJ2-7	CASSLLVEQQYF	TGTGCCAGCAGTTTATTGGTGGAACAACAGTACTTC
TRBD1	TRBV19	-	TRBJ1-2	CASSTGGSDYGYTF	TGTGCCAGTAGTACAGGGGGATCGGACTATGGCTACACCTTC
-	TRBV7-8	-	TRBJ2-7	CASSEGRSTYEQYF	TGTGCCAGCAGCGAGGGACGGTCTACCTACGAGCAGTACTTC
-	TRBV11-2	-	TRBJ1-4	CASSLGRVLGRPNEKLFF	TGTGCCAGCAGCTTAGGCAGGGTTCTGGGTAGGCCTAATGAAAAACTGTTTTTT
-	TRBV5-4	once	TRBJ2-7	CASSPGQSYEQYF	TGTGCCAGCAGCCCTGGACAGAGCTACGAGCAGTACTTC
TRBD1	TRBV6-1	-	TRBJ2-7	CASRGDRKSSYEQYF	TGTGCCAGCAGAGGGGACAGAAAAAGCTCCTACGAGCAGTACTTC
-	TRBV9	-	TRBJ2-2	CASSVDGGIVTGELFF	TGTGCCAGCAGCGTAGACGGCGGTATCGTGACCGGGGAGCTGTTTTTT
-	TRBV5-1	-	TRBJ2-1	CASSVDSYNEQFF	TGCGCCAGCAGCGTGGACAGTTACAATGAGCAGTTCTTC
-	TRBV6-5	-	TRBJ2-3	CASSYSETGFTDTQYF	TGTGCCAGCAGTTACTCCGAGACAGGTTTCACAGATACGCAGTATTTT
-	TRBV5-1	-	TRBJ2-3	CASSPSLVGVDTQYF	TGCGCCAGCAGCCCCTCACTAGTTGGAGTTGATACGCAGTATTTT
TRBD1	TRBV29-1	-	TRBJ1-4	CSVSGGAEKLFF	TGCAGCGTTTCAGGGGGCGCGGAAAAACTGTTTTTT
-	TRBV5-6	-	TRBJ2-1	CASSSTGTAPPEQFF	TGTGCCAGCAGCTCTACCGGGACGGCGCCCCCGGAGCAGTTCTTC
TRBD1	TRBV5-1	once	TRBJ1-3	CASSVRTGSGSGNTIYF	TGCGCCAGCAGCGTCCGGACAGGGTCGGGCTCTGGAAACACCATATATTTT
-	TRBV7-9	-	TRBJ2-5	CASSSRGGIQETQYF	TGTGCCAGCAGCTCTAGGGGGGGGATCCAAGAGACCCAGTACTTC
-	TRBV5-6	-	TRBJ1-2	CASSLAGGGPYGYTF	TGTGCCAGCAGCTTGGCGGGGGGAGGACCCTATGGCTACACCTTC
TRBD2	TRBV11-2	-	TRBJ2-1	CASSPGIAGGRVGQFF	TGTGCCAGCAGCCCCGGGATAGCGGGAGGGCGGGTTGGGCAGTTCTTC
-	TRBV2	-	TRBJ1-1	CASSRPLPGNTEAFF	TGTGCCAGCAGTCGTCCCCTGCCGGGGAACACTGAAGCTTTCTTT
-	TRBV18	-	TRBJ2-3	CASSHGQALAADTQYF	TGTGCCAGCTCACACGGACAGGCGTTAGCGGCAGATACGCAGTATTTT
TRBD1	TRBV19	-	TRBJ2-5	CASSSGQGGETQYF	TGTGCCAGTAGTTCGGGACAGGGGGGGGAGACCCAGTACTTC
TRBD2	TRBV10-3	-	TRBJ2-7	CAISILAGASYEQYF	TGTGCCATCAGTATTTTAGCGGGAGCCTCCTACGAGCAGTACTTC
TRBD1	TRBV28	-	TRBJ1-3	CASTAFRDSSGNTIYF	TGTGCCAGCACCGCATTCCGGGACAGCTCTGGAAACACCATATATTTT
-	TRBV9	-	TRBJ2-7	CASSVEGYYEQYF	TGTGCCAGCAGCGTAGAAGGATACTACGAGCAGTACTTC
-	TRBV7-9	-	TRBJ1-3	CASSPEPGVHTIYF	TGTGCCAGCAGCCCCGAGCCGGGGGTGCACACCATATATTTT
TRBD1	TRBV19	-	TRBJ1-5	CASSIVGQGGGNQPQHF	TGTGCCAGTAGTATAGTAGGACAGGGCGGTGGGAATCAGCCCCAGCATTTT
TRBD1	TRBV7-9	-	TRBJ2-3	CASSWGKGQRSTDTQYF	TGTGCCAGCAGCTGGGGTAAGGGACAGCGCAGCACAGATACGCAGTATTTT
-	TRBV9	-	TRBJ1-3	CASSSRLGSGNTIYF	TGTGCCAGCAGCTCTCGGTTAGGTTCTGGAAACACCATATATTTT
-	TRBV27	-	TRBJ1-1	CASSLIGQKAFF	TGTGCCAGCAGTTTAATAGGCCAGAAAGCTTTCTTT
-	TRBV19	-	TRBJ1-4	CASSPGTTNEKLFF	TGTGCCAGTAGTCCAGGAACAACTAATGAAAAACTGTTTTTT
-	TRBV11-2	once	TRBJ1-2	CASSLEGWGYTF	TGTGCCAGCAGCTTAGAGGGATGGGGCTACACCTTC
TRBD1	TRBV28	-	TRBJ1-1	CASSLDWDRLNTEAFF	TGTGCCAGCAGTTTGGATTGGGACAGGCTGAACACTGAAGCTTTCTTT